What follows describes a single TCR beta chain. Its matching antigen is unknown. This entry is derived from a study of spatial heterogeneity in lung cancer. Study context: Untreated early-stage non-small cell lung cancer patients, 65 to 90 in total, were the donors. Raw sequencing reads included, on average, more than 8.5 appearances of each unique TCR and UMI combination. General study points: Resection blood, more than follow-up blood, showed ubiquitous expanded tumor TCRs.

Individually, TCR cDNA molecules were each labelled with a unique molecular identifier. From the 5' RACE reads, TCRdb called clonotypes with MiXCR, one entry per CDR3 protein. Of some 120,000 distinct CDR3 sequences listed, more than 10% are singletons. This CDR3 has 11 residues. Germline V gene sequence: CDR1 SQVTM, CDR2 ANQGSEA. Noted time point: blood at routine non-recurrence follow-up after resection. Unsorted whole RNA of tumor, nontumor lung or frozen PBMC was sequenced. J is TRBJ2-5 and V is TRBV29-1; TRBD2 matches 9 bases. The TCR comes from a male donor with early-stage non-small cell lung cancer. This specimen consisted of PBMCs, obtained at follow-up. DNA for the CDR3: TGCCTAGCGGGGACCCAAGAGACCCAGTACTTC. This encodes CLAGTQETQYF.